The text below deals with one T cell receptor beta chain. The sample comes from a study of T-cell reconstitution after alpha-beta-depleted transplantation in children. The V end was cut by 0 bases, the J end by 6 bases, with 12 bases between. CDR3 length: 14 amino acids. During its preparation, the TCRbeta library received unique molecular identifiers. TCRdb ran MiXCR on the PCR reads and lists one entry per CDR3 protein. This repertoire shows tens of thousands of distinct CDR3 sequences, 15% to 20% found once; its top ten account for about half. The specimen was PBMCs, mostly from graft donor cells, collected 360 days after TCRalphabeta/CD19-depleted stem cell transplant. This clonotype was sampled from a male patient aged 2 to 10 who had a stem cell transplant for acute lymphoblastic leukemia, so the T cells may come from the graft donor. The chain employs TRBV12-3 or TRBV12-4 and TRBJ2-7; D call uncertain. The CDR3 protein is CASSLARLGSEQYF. CDR3 DNA sequence: TGTGCCAGCAGTTTAGCGCGTTTAGGTAGCGAGCAGTACTTC.